What follows are 31 T cell receptor beta chains derived from one specimen sequenced in a study of cytomegalovirus exposure and HLA in healthy donors. Vbeta (60) and Jbeta (13) primers were used in the PCR. Repertoires were generated with immunoSEQ multiplex PCR, while TCRdb's copy carries only in-frame clones and drops some. This sample has about 130,000 clones, with approximately 87% found just once. The sequenced material came from PBMCs. These receptors were obtained from a man between 18 and 29 years old in good health and CMV-seropositive.

The chain recombines TRBV13 with TRBJ2-7, with D unclear. Trimming pared 0 bases from V and 2 bases from J, leaving 11 bases between. The CDR3 sequence is 15 residues long. In germline, CDR1 is PRHDT, CDR2 FYEKMQ (reference sequence). CDR3 sequence reads: CASSLGRVKTYEQYF. As DNA, the CDR3 is TGTGCCAGCAGCTTAGGCCGCGTCAAGACCTACGAGCAGTACTTC.

The chain uses TRBV13 and TRBJ2-5; D remains unclear. CDR1 is PRHDT, CDR2 FYEKMQ, per germline (reference sequence). Deletions cut 1 base from V and 2 bases from J, with 5 bases between. The CDR3 loop spans 13 amino acids. The CDR3 region is CASSLAQQETQYF. The CDR3 region has the DNA TGTGCCAGCAGCTTAGCACAGCAAGAGACCCAGTACTTC. The variable domain in full, with the rest retrieved from reference TRBV13 and TRBJ2-5, is AAGVIQSPRHLIKEKRETATLKCYPIPRHDTVYWYQQGPGQDPQFLISFYEKMQSDKGSIPDRFSAQQFSDYHSELNMSSLELGDSALYFCASSLAQQETQYFGPGTRLLVL.

The chain combines TRBV18 with TRBJ2-2; D might be TRBD2 (6 bases). In germline, CDR1 is KGHSH, CDR2 LQKENI. V was shortened by 3 bases and J by 4 bases, with 12 bases between the two germline ends. This CDR3 has 15 residues. The CDR3 reads CASSPTGLPTGELFF. The CDR3 coding sequence is TGTGCCAGCTCACCGACCGGACTACCCACCGGGGAGCTGTTTTTT.

This chain connects TRBV10-1 to TRBJ2-3, with a weak D call TRBD2 (6 bases). Germline-derived CDR1 and CDR2 are WNHNN and SYGVQD (reference sequence). CDR3 length: 12 residues. V was trimmed by 11 bases and J by 7 bases, leaving 16 bases between them. As DNA, the CDR3 is TGCGCCTGCAAGGGGACTTCCAATACGCAGTATTTT. This codes for CACKGTSNTQYF.

This clone appeared once. The chain uses TRBV27 and TRBJ2-7; 8 nucleotides agree with TRBD2. The CDR3 has 15 residues. With V trimmed by 8 bases and J by 3 bases, 12 bases remained unmatched. CDR1 MNHEY and CDR2 SMNVEV come from the germline V gene (reference sequence). CDR3 amino acids: CASAVAGLAYYEQYF. CDR3 sequence (DNA): TGTGCCAGCGCGGTGGCTGGACTAGCATACTACGAGCAGTACTTC.

The rearrangement links TRBV6-5 to TRBJ2-5; TRBD1 matches 8 bases. Germline V lookup: CDR1 MNHEY, CDR2 SVGAGI. The CDR3 runs to 13 residues. Trimming removed 8 bases from V and 10 bases from J; junction bases left unmatched: 12. DNA for the CDR3: TGTGCCAGCCAAACAGGGGGAGACCCCCTCCAGTACTTC. As protein: CASQTGGDPLQYF.

This sequence joins TRBV6-6 and TRBJ2-7; TRBD1 matches 9 bases. Germline lookup yields CDR1 MNHNY and CDR2 SVGAGI (reference sequence). There are 14 residues in the CDR3. The junction had 7 bases not matched to a gene; V was cut back by 5 bases and J by 5 bases. The CDR3 spells CASSGQGQGDEQYF. The CDR3 nucleotides are TGTGCCAGCAGTGGACAGGGGCAGGGAGACGAGCAGTACTTC.

CDR3 bases: TGTGCCAGCAAGATGGGACAGGGAGAAAGGGAGCAGTACTTC. Its translation: CASKMGQGEREQYF. The chain carries TRBV2 and TRBJ2-7; 9 positions agree with TRBD1. Per the germline V gene, CDR1 is SNHLY and CDR2 is FYNNEI. V was clipped by 7 bases and J by 7 bases; unmatched bases: 11. The CDR3 sequence is 14 residues long. Filled out from reference TRBV2 and TRBJ2-7, the complete variable domain reads EPEVTQTPSHQVTQMGQEVILRCVPISNHLYFYWYRQILGQKVEFLVSFYNNEISEKSEIFDDQFSVERPDGSNFTLKIRSTKLEDSAMYFCASKMGQGEREQYFGPGTRLTVT.

This chain links TRBV2 with TRBJ1-2, with D maybe TRBD1 (6 bases). The V end lost 11 bases, the J end lost 0 bases, and 13 bases lay between the germline ends. Germline V gives CDR1 SNHLY, CDR2 FYNNEI. The CDR3 has 13 residues. The CDR3 loop is CAGLGQTNYGYTF. DNA of the CDR3: TGTGCCGGTCTAGGACAGACTAACTATGGCTACACCTTC.

The V and J genes are TRBV14 and TRBJ2-2, with TRBD2 as a possible D gene (6 bases). The CDR3 totals 18 residues. Germline CDR1 is SGHDN and CDR2 is FVKESK. With 4 bases removed from V and 5 bases from J, the gap between germline ends came to 23 bases. The chain's CDR3 is CASSLTPVGGRGTGELFF. For the CDR3, the DNA is TGTGCCAGCAGCCTCACCCCCGTGGGGGGTCGGGGAACCGGGGAGCTGTTTTTT.

J is TRBJ2-5 and V is TRBV7-3, with a possible D match to TRBD2 (5 bases). The CDR3 is made up of 13 amino acids. Germline V gene lookup returns CDR1 SGHTA and CDR2 FQGTGA. Trimming took off 0 bases at V and 5 bases at J, with 7 bases between the two ends. DNA for the CDR3: TGTGCCAGCAGCTTAACGGTAGCGGAGACCCAGTACTTC. Translated, it gives CASSLTVAETQYF.

The chain carries TRBV19 and TRBJ2-1; TRBD2 agrees at 10 bases. This CDR3 has 14 amino acids. Germline assignment: CDR1 LNHDA and CDR2 SQIVND (reference sequence). Trimming at V came to 4 bases and at J to 8 bases, leaving 5 bases not matched to a gene. The CDR3, as DNA: TGTGCCAGTAGTAACCAGCGGGGGGGCTATGAGCAGTTCTTC. Residues: CASSNQRGGYEQFF.

The chain links TRBV7-8 to TRBJ2-7; D possibly corresponds to TRBD1 (5 bases). Trimming removed 1 base at V and 1 base at J, with 14 bases between. Germline V gene lookup returns CDR1 SGHVS and CDR2 FQNEAQ. The CDR3 has 16 residues. CDR3 protein: CASSLEPGWVSYEQYF. Written as DNA, the CDR3 is TGTGCCAGCAGCTTAGAGCCAGGGTGGGTTTCCTACGAGCAGTACTTC.

This chain joins TRBV13 and TRBJ2-2; 7 nucleotides align to TRBD1. This CDR3 region has 14 residues. Per germline, CDR1 PRHDT and CDR2 FYEKMQ (reference sequence). J lost 7 bases, V lost 5 bases, and 7 bases had no gene match. The CDR3 here is CASSPGTDGGELFF. The CDR3 DNA sequence: TGTGCCAGCAGCCCCGGGACAGATGGCGGGGAGCTGTTTTTT.

V and J are TRBV5-4 and TRBJ2-1, with 13 bases fitting TRBD2. This CDR3 contains 16 residues. V gave up 1 base and J gave up 8 bases; unmatched junction bases: 6. CDR1 is SGHNT and CDR2 is YYREEE in the germline V gene (reference sequence). CDR3 nucleotides: TGTGCCAGCAGCTTGACTAGCGGGGGGGTCTCGGATGAGCAGTTCTTC. Translating gives CASSLTSGGVSDEQFF.

The chain is built from TRBV4-2 and TRBJ2-5, with 9 bases matching TRBD2. The V and J ends lost 1 base and 5 bases, in that order; junction bases with no gene match: 8. Germline V gene lookup returns CDR1 LGHNA and CDR2 YNFKEQ. CDR3 length: 16 residues. The CDR3 loop reads CASSQGSGGGVETQYF. CDR3 bases: TGTGCCAGCAGCCAAGGGTCTGGCGGGGGGGTCGAGACCCAGTACTTC.

The genes are TRBV5-6 and TRBJ2-1, with 11 nucleotides matching TRBD2. Germline loops: CDR1 SGHDT, CDR2 YYEEEE. Trimming at V came to 4 bases and at J to 6 bases, leaving 12 bases not matched to a gene. The CDR3 is made up of 17 amino acids. In DNA, the CDR3 is TGTGCCAGCAGCAAGGGACTAGCGGCATATTTGGTCAATGAGCAGTTCTTC. Amino acid sequence: CASSKGLAAYLVNEQFF.

The chain combines TRBV5-1 with TRBJ1-1, with 9 bases identical to TRBD1. Germline trimming cut 3 bases from V and 6 bases from J; bases unmatched to any gene: 6. The CDR3 spans 14 residues. Germline CDR1 and CDR2: SGHRS and YFSETQ. Here the CDR3 reads CASSSGTGWAEAFF. CDR3 in DNA: TGCGCCAGCAGCTCAGGGACAGGGTGGGCTGAAGCTTTCTTT. The entire variable domain, with the rest obtained from reference TRBV5-1 and TRBJ1-1, is as follows: KAGVTQTPRYLIKTRGQQVTLSCSPISGHRSVSWYQQTPGQGLQFLFEYFSETQRNKGNFPGRFSGRQFSNSRSEMNVSTLELGDSALYLCASSSGTGWAEAFFGQGTRLTVV.

The chain recombines TRBV10-2 with TRBJ2-7, with 7 positions matching TRBD1. The CDR3 covers 13 residues. Germline V CDR1 and CDR2: WSHSY, SAAADI. With V trimmed by 8 bases and J by 0 bases, 4 bases remained unmatched. The CDR3 coding sequence is TGCGCCAGCGGCTGGGACAGCTCCTACGAGCAGTACTTC. Translation gives CASGWDSSYEQYF.

The CDR3 region has the DNA TGTGCCAGCAGTTCCCTCTCCCCGGACTATGGCTACACCTTC. Encoded protein: CASSSLSPDYGYTF. V usage is TRBV6-5 and J usage is TRBJ1-2, with D unresolved. This CDR3 contains 14 residues. Trimming cost V 4 bases and J 3 bases, with 12 bases left between them. Germline CDR1 and CDR2: MNHEY and SVGAGI.

The V gene is TRBV6-1, the J gene TRBJ2-7, with 10 bases matching TRBD2. Germline values: CDR1 MNHNS, CDR2 SASEGT. The V and J ends lost 6 bases and 7 bases, in that order; junction bases with no gene match: 12. The CDR3 covers 15 residues. This CDR3 reads CASRSPSGGLVEQYF. The CDR3 DNA sequence: TGTGCCAGCAGGTCCCCTAGCGGGGGACTAGTAGAGCAGTACTTC.

The chain combines TRBV29-1 with TRBJ1-1; possible D gene TRBD1, 6 bases. Germline V gene data show CDR1 as SQVTM and CDR2 as ANQGSEA. With 7 bases removed from V and 0 bases from J, the gap between germline ends came to 15 bases. CDR3 length: 14 residues. The CDR3 DNA reads as TGCAGCGCGTATCAGGGGCTCCTGAACACTGAAGCTTTCTTT. As protein: CSAYQGLLNTEAFF.

The chain couples TRBV9 to TRBJ2-7, with a possible D match to TRBD2 (5 bases). There are 13 residues in the CDR3. Germline V CDR1 and CDR2: SGDLS, YYNGEE. The V and J ends lost 3 bases and 2 bases respectively, with 9 bases between them. CDR3 coding DNA: TGTGCCAGCAGCGCGGACTTAGCCTACGAGCAGTACTTC. Translating gives CASSADLAYEQYF.

DNA for the CDR3: TGTGCCATCCGTCTAGCGGGGGAAGAGACCCAGTACTTC. It specifies CAIRLAGEETQYF. This sequence joins TRBV10-3 and TRBJ2-5; TRBD2 matches at 10 bases. Unmatched junction bases numbered 3, after V lost 8 bases and J lost 3 bases. Germline V CDR1 and CDR2: ENHRY, SYGVKD. CDR3 length equals 13 residues.

The V and J genes are TRBV5-4 and TRBJ2-1; 10 nucleotides agree with TRBD1. The ends lost 4 bases at V and 3 bases at J; junction bases unmatched: 4. The CDR3 is 15 amino acids. The V gene's germline CDR1 is SGHNT and CDR2 YYREEE (reference sequence). The CDR3 protein is CASSADRGRYNEQFF. The CDR3 region has the DNA TGTGCCAGCAGCGCAGACAGGGGGCGCTACAATGAGCAGTTCTTC.

The chain combines TRBV30 with TRBJ1-1; TRBD1 matches 8 bases. This CDR3 spans 12 amino acids. V lost 4 bases and J lost 11; bases outside the gene matches: 9. Germline CDR1 is GTSNPN and CDR2 is SVGIG (reference sequence). The CDR3 is CAWKGRGLKAFF. The CDR3 nucleotides read TGTGCCTGGAAAGGCAGGGGGCTTAAGGCTTTCTTT.

This clone came up a few times. This chain connects TRBV6-1 to TRBJ2-2, with D tentatively TRBD2 (6 bases). The CDR3 runs 13 residues. V gave up 6 bases and J gave up 4 bases, with 9 bases separating them. Germline-derived CDR1 and CDR2 are MNHNS and SASEGT. CDR3 protein: CASRRDSTGELFF. In DNA form, the CDR3 reads TGTGCCAGCAGACGGGACTCCACCGGGGAGCTGTTTTTT.

The J gene is TRBJ2-1, the V gene TRBV6-5, with a weak D call TRBD1 (5 bases). This CDR3 region has 14 residues. With 0 bases removed from V and 7 bases from J, the gap between germline ends came to 10 bases. Germline V gene data show CDR1 as MNHEY and CDR2 as SVGAGI. CDR3 nucleotides: TGTGCCAGCAGTTACTCCACCCCAGGGAATGAGCAGTTCTTC. Translation gives CASSYSTPGNEQFF.

The chain is built from TRBV5-8 and TRBJ1-1; D is unclear. This CDR3 is 15 amino acids long. The germline V gene has CDR1 SGHTS and CDR2 YDEGEE. V dropped 7 bases and J dropped 6 bases, with 22 bases sitting between them. DNA of the CDR3: TGTGCCAGCGGAGCGGTCTTGGGGAGCGGGGCTGAAGCTTTCTTT. It yields the protein CASGAVLGSGAEAFF.

The chain recombines TRBV28 with TRBJ1-5; D uncertain. CDR1 MDHEN and CDR2 SYDVKM come from the germline V gene. Trimming took off 6 bases at V and 5 bases at J, with 14 bases between the two ends. The CDR3 has 14 amino acids. The CDR3 loop is CASRETVGYQPQHF. CDR3 coding DNA: TGTGCCAGCAGGGAAACAGTAGGATATCAGCCCCAGCATTTT.

The V call is TRBV29-1, the J call TRBJ1-1; TRBD1 aligns across 9 bases. This CDR3 region has 15 residues. V gave up 7 bases and J gave up 0 bases; unmatched junction bases: 9. Germline V gene sequence: CDR1 SQVTM, CDR2 ANQGSEA. CDR3 coding DNA: TGCAGCGCCCAACAGGGGGCCGGCTTGAACACTGAAGCTTTCTTT. Amino acid sequence: CSAQQGAGLNTEAFF.